This TCR beta chain was profiled in a study of blood T cell repertoires in COVID-19. Study details: Sample material is recorded as cDNA or gDNA derived from T cells, B-cell-depleted T cells, or PBMCs.

In the original processing: Amplifying reference gene primers gave estimates of nucleated cell counts. This table comes from immunoSEQ multiplex PCR, and its TCRdb copy is limited to in-frame clones, with some not included. V, J and clone size are taken as reported in that table, and D and trimming were inferred from the DNA itself. The sample yields 90,000 to 120,000 clones, roughly 88% seen once. Trimming pared 1 base from V and 1 base from J, leaving 9 bases between. Germline V gives CDR1 KGHDR, CDR2 SFDVKD. The CDR3 covers 16 residues. The TCR originated in a man aged 50-60 years with active or convalescent COVID-19. Source material: peripheral blood. This sequence joins TRBV24-1 and TRBJ2-2; D gene uncertain. The CDR3 bases are TGTGCCACCAGTGATTTTAATAGCCTGAACACCGGGGAGCTGTTTTTT. As protein: CATSDFNSLNTGELFF.